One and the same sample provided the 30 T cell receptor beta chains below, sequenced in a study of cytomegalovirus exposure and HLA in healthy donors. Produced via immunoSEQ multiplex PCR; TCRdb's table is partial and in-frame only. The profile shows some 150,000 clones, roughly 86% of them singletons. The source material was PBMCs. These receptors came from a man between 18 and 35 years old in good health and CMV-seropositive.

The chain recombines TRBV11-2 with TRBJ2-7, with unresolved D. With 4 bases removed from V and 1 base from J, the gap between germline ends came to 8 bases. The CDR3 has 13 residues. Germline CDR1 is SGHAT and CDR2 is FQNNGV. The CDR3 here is CASSSGFSYEQYF. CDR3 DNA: TGTGCCAGCAGCTCCGGGTTTTCCTACGAGCAGTACTTC.

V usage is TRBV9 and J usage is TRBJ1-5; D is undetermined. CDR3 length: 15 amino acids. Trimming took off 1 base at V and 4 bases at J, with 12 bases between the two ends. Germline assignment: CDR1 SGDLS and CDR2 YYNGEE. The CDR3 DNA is TGTGCCAGCAGCGTATCGGGGTCTTCGAATCAGCCCCAGCATTTT. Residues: CASSVSGSSNQPQHF.

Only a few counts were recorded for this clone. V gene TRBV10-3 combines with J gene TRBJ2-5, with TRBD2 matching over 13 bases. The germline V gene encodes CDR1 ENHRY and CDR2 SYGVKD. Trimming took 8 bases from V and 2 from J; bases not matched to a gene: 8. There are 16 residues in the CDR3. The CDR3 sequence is CAIGTSGGALQETQYF. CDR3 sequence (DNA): TGTGCCATCGGCACTAGCGGGGGGGCGTTACAAGAGACCCAGTACTTC.

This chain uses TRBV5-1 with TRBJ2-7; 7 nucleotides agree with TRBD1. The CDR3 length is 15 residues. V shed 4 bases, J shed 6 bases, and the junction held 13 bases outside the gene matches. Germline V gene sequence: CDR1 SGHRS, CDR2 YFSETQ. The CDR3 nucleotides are TGCGCCAGCAGCGCCAGGGTTATAGGGGGCGGCGAGCAGTACTTC. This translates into CASSARVIGGGEQYF.

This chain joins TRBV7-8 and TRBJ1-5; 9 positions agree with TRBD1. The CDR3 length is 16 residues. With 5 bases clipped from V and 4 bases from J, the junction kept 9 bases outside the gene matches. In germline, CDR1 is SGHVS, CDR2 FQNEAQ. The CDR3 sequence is CASSIRSGTGNQPQHF. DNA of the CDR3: TGTGCCAGCAGCATCAGATCCGGGACAGGGAATCAGCCCCAGCATTTT.

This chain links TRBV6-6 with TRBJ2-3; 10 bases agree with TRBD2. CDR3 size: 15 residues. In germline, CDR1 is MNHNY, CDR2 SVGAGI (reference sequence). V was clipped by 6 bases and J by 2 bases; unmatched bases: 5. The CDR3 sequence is CASRALAGDTDTQYF. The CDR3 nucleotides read TGTGCCAGCAGGGCTCTAGCGGGGGACACAGATACGCAGTATTTT.

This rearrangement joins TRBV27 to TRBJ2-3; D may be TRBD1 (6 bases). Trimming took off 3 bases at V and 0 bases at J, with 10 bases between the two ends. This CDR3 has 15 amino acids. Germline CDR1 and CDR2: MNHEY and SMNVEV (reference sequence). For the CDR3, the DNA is TGTGCCAGCAGTTTCTGGACAGAAAGCACAGATACGCAGTATTTT. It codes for CASSFWTESTDTQYF.

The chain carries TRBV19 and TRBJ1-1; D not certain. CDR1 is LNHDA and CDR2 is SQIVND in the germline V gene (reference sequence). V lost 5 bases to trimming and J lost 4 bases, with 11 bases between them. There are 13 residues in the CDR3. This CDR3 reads CASSLLQLTEAFF. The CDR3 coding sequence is TGTGCCAGTAGTTTGCTGCAACTCACTGAAGCTTTCTTT.

The CDR3 sequence: CARSHGSARGDTQYF. The CDR3 nucleotides are TGTGCCCGGTCACACGGGAGCGCCCGCGGAGATACGCAGTATTTT. V usage is TRBV30 and J usage is TRBJ2-3, with a tentative D call TRBD2 (6 bases). The CDR3 consists of 15 residues. Germline V gene data show CDR1 as GTSNPN and CDR2 as SVGIG (reference sequence). V was shortened by 8 bases and J by 5 bases, with 23 bases between the two germline ends.

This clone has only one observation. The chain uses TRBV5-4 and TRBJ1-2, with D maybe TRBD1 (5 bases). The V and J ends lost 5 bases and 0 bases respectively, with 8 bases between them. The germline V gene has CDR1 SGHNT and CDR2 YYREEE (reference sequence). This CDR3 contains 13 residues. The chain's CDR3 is CASRQTANYGYTF. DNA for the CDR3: TGTGCCAGCAGACAGACAGCTAACTATGGCTACACCTTC.

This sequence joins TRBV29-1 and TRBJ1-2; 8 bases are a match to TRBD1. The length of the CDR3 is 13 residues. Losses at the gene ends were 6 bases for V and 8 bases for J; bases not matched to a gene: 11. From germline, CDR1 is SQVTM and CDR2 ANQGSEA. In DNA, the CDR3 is TGCAGCGTGATGCTCCGGACAGGGAGGGGCTACACCTTC. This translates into CSVMLRTGRGYTF. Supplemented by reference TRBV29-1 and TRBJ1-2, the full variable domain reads SAVISQKPSRDICQRGTSLTIQCQVDSQVTMMFWYRQQPGQSLTLIATANQGSEATYESGFVIDKFPISRPNLTFSTLTVSNMSPEDSSIYLCSVMLRTGRGYTFGSGTRLTVV.

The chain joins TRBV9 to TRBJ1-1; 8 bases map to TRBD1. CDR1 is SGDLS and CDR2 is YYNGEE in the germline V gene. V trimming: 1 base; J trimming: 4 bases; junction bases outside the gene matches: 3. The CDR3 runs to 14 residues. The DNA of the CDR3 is TGTGCCAGCAGCGTATCCGGGACAGGCACTGAAGCTTTCTTT. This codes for CASSVSGTGTEAFF.

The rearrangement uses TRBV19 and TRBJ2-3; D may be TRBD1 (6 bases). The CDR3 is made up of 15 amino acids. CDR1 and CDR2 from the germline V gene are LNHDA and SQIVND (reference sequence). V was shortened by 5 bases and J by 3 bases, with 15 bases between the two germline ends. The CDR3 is CASSPQGARTDTQYF. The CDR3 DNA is TGTGCCAGTAGTCCACAGGGTGCGAGAACAGATACGCAGTATTTT. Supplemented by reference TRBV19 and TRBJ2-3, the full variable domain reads DGGITQSPKYLFRKEGQNVTLSCEQNLNHDAMYWYRQDPGQGLRLIYYSQIVNDFQKGDIAEGYSVSREKKESFPLTVTSAQKNPTAFYLCASSPQGARTDTQYFGPGTRLTVL.

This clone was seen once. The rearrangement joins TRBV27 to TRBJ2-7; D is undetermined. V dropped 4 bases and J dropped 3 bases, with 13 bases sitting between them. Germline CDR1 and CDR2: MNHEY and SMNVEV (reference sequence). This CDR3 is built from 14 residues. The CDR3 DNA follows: TGTGCCAGCAGTTCTCTGGGCAGGCACTACGAGCAGTACTTC. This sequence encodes CASSSLGRHYEQYF.

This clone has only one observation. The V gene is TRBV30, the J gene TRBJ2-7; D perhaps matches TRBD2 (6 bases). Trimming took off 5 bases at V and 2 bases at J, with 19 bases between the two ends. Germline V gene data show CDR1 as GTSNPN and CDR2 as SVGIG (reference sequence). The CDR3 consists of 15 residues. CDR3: CAWPGEDDLPYEQYF. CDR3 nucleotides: TGTGCCTGGCCTGGGGAGGACGATCTCCCCTACGAGCAGTACTTC.

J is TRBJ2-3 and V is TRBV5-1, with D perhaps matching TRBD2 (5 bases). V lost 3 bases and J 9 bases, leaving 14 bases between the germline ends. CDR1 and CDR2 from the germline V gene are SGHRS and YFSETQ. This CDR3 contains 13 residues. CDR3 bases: TGCGCCAGCAGCTCAACGGGATTCTCGACGCAGTATTTT. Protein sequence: CASSSTGFSTQYF.

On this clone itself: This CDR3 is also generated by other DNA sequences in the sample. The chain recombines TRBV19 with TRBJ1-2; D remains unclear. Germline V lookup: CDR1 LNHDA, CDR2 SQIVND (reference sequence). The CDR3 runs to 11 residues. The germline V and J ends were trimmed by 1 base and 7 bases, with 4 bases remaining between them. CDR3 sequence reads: CASSIGSGYTF. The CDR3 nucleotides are TGTGCCAGTAGTATAGGGAGTGGCTACACCTTC.

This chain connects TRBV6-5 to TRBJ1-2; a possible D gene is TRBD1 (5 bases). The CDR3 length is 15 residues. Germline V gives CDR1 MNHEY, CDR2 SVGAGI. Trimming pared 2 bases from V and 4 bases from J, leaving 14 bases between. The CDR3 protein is CASSYGRADPYGYTF. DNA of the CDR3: TGTGCCAGCAGTTACGGCAGGGCAGACCCCTATGGCTACACCTTC.

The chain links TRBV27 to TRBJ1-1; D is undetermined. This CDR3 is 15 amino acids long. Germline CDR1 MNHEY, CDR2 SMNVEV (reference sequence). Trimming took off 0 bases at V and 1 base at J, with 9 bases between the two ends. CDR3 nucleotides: TGTGCCAGCAGTTTATCGGGCAATGGGAACACTGAAGCTTTCTTT. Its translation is CASSLSGNGNTEAFF.

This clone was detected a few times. DNA for the CDR3: TGTGCCAGCAGCCCTGGGACAGGTAATCAGCCCCAGCATTTT. It yields the protein CASSPGTGNQPQHF. The gene calls are TRBV7-6 and TRBJ1-5; 8 bases fit TRBD1. The CDR3 is made up of 14 amino acids. Germline CDR1 SGHVS, CDR2 FNYEAQ. Germline trimming cut 5 bases from V and 4 bases from J; bases unmatched to any gene: 4.

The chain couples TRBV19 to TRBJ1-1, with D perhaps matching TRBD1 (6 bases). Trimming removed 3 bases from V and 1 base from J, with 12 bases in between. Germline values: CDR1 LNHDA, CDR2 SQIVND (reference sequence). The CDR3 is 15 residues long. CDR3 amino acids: CASSIPTGPNTEAFF. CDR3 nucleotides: TGTGCCAGTAGTATTCCAACAGGGCCGAACACTGAAGCTTTCTTT.

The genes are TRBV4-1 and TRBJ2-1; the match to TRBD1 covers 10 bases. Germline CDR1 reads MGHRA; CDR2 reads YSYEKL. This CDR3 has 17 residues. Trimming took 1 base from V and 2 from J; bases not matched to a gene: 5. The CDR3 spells CASSQGGTGAPYNEQFF. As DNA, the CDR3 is TGCGCCAGCAGCCAAGGTGGGACAGGGGCGCCCTACAATGAGCAGTTCTTC.

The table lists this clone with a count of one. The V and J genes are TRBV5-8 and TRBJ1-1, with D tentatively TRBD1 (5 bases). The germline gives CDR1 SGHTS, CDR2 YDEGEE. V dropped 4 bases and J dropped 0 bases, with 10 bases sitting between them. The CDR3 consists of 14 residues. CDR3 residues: CASSRRGVNTEAFF. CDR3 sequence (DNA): TGTGCCAGCAGCCGACGGGGGGTGAACACTGAAGCTTTCTTT.

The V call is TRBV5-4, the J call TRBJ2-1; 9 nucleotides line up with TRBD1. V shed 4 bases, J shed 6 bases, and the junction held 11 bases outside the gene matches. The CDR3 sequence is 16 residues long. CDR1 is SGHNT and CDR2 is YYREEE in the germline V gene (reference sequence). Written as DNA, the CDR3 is TGTGCCAGCAGCCCTTTGGGACAGGGCTTCTCCAATGAGCAGTTCTTC. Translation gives CASSPLGQGFSNEQFF. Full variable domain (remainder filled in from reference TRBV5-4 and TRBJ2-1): ETGVTQSPTHLIKTRGQQVTLRCSSQSGHNTVSWYQQALGQGPQFIFQYYREEENGRGNFPPRFSGLQFPNYSSELNVNALELDDSALYLCASSPLGQGFSNEQFFGPGTRLTVL.

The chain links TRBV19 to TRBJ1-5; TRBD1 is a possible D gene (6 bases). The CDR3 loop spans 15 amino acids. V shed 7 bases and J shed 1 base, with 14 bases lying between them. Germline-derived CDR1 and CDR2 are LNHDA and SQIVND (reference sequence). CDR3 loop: CASKRYRESNQPQHF. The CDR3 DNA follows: TGTGCCAGTAAGCGATACAGGGAGAGCAATCAGCCCCAGCATTTT.

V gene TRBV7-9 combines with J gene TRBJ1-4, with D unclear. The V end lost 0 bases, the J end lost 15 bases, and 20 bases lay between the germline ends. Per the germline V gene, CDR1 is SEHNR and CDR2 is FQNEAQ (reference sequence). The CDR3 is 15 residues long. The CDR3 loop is CASSLAQEPSGWMFF. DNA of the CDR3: TGTGCCAGCAGCTTAGCCCAGGAACCCTCTGGGTGGATGTTTTTT.

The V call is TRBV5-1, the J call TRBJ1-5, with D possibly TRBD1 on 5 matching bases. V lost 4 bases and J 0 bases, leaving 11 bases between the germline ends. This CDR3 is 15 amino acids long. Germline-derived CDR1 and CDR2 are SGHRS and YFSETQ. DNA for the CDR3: TGCGCCAGCAGCACCTCCGGGGGTAGCAATCAGCCCCAGCATTTT. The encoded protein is CASSTSGGSNQPQHF.

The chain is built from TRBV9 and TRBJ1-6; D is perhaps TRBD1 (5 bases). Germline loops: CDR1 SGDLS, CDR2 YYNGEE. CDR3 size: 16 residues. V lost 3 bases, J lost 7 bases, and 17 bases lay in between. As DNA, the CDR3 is TGTGCCAGCAGCGACGGAGGCGGGGGGGGGAATTCACCCCTCCACTTT. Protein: CASSDGGGGGNSPLHF.

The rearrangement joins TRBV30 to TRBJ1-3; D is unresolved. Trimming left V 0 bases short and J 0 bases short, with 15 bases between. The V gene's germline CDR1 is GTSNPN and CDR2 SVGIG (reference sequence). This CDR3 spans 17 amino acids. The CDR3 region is CAWSVGGSTSSGNTIYF. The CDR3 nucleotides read TGTGCCTGGAGTGTAGGTGGGTCGACTTCCTCTGGAAACACCATATATTTT.

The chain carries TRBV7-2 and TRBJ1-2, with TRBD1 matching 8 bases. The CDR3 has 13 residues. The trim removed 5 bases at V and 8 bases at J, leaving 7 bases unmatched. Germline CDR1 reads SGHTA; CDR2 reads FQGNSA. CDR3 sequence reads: CASSQTGVRGYTF. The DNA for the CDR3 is TGTGCCAGCAGCCAGACAGGGGTTCGAGGCTACACCTTC.